The clone carrying this T cell receptor (beta chain) has only a few counts. Its target is not known. The V gene lost 7 bases and the J gene lost 0 bases, with 4 bases spanning the gap. This CDR3 is built from 12 residues. This sample was included in a study of spatial heterogeneity in lung cancer. Findings of the study overall: Tumor TCRs that were ubiquitous and expanded showed up in blood more at resection than follow-up.

TCRdb re-derived calls from the 5' RACE reads in MiXCR, one entry per CDR3 protein. Counted here are about 26,000 distinct CDR3 sequences, roughly 13% occurring once; the ten biggest clones make up roughly 26%. The time point is: sample taken at primary tumor resection. TCRs were sequenced from unsorted whole RNA of tumor, nontumor lung or PBMC. This TCR derives from a female donor with early-stage non-small cell lung cancer. The sample in question was PBMCs, obtained at surgery. V usage is TRBV12-3 or TRBV12-4 and J usage is TRBJ2-1; unclear D gene. The CDR3, as DNA: TGTGCCAGCATGAGCTCCTACAATGAGCAGTTCTTC. It is translated as CASMSSYNEQFF.